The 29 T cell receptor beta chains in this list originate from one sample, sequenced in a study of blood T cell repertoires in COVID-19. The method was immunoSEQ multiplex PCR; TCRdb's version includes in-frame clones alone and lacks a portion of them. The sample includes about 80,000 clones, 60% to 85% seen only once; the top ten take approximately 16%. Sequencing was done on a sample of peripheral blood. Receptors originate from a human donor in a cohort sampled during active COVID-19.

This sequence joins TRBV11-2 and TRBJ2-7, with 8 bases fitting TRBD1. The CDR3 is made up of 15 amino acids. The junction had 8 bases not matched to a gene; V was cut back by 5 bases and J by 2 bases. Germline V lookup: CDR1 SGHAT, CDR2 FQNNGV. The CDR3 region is CASSPTGTGPYEQYF. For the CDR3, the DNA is TGTGCCAGCAGCCCCACGGGGACAGGACCCTACGAGCAGTACTTC. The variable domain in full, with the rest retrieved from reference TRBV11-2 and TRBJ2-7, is EAGVAQSPRYKIIEKRQSVAFWCNPISGHATLYWYQQILGQGPKLLIQFQNNGVVDDSQLPKDRFSAERLKGVDSTLKIQPAKLEDSAVYLCASSPTGTGPYEQYFGPGTRLTVT.

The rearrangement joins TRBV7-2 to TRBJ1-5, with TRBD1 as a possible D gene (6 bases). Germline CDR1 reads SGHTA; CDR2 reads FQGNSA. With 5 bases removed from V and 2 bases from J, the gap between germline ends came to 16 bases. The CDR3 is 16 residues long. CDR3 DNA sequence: TGTGCCAGCAGCGGGGGCTGGGGGCGGGGCAATCAGCCCCAGCATTTT. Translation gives CASSGGWGRGNQPQHF.

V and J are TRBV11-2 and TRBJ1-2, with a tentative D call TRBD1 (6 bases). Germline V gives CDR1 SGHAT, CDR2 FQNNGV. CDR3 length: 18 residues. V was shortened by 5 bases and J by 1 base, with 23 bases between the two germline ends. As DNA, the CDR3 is TGTGCCAGCAGCCGGGACATCCCTCGGCGGAATGATAACTATGGCTACACCTTC. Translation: CASSRDIPRRNDNYGYTF.

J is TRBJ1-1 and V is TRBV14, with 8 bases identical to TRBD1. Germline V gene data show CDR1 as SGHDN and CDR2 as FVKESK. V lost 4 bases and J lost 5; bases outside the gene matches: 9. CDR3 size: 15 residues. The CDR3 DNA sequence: TGTGCCAGCAGCCGGCTACAGGGGGTGGTGACTGAAGCTTTCTTT. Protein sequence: CASSRLQGVVTEAFF. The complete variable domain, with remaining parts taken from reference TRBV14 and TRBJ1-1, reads EAGVTQFPSHSVIEKGQTVTLRCDPISGHDNLYWYRRVMGKEIKFLLHFVKESKQDESGMPNNRFLAERTGGTYSTLKVQPAELEDSGVYFCASSRLQGVVTEAFFGQGTRLTVV.

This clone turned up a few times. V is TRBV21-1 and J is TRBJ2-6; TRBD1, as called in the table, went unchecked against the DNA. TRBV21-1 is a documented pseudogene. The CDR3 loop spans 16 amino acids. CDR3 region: CASSKGQSSGANVLTF. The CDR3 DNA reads TGTGCCAGCAGCAAAGGACAGTCCTCTGGGGCCAACGTCCTGACTTTC.

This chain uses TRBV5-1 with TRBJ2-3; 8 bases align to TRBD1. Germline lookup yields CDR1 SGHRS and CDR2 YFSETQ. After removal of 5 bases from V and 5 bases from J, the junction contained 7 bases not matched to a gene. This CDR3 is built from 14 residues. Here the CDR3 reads CASRLQTGEDTQYF. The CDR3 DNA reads TGCGCCAGCAGGCTCCAGACAGGGGAAGATACGCAGTATTTT.

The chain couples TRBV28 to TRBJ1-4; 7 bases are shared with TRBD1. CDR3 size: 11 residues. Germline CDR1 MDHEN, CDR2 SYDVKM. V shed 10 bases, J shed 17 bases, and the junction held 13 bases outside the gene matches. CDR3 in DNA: TGTGCCACCCAATCCGGGACAGAGGGTTTTTTT. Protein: CATQSGTEGFF.

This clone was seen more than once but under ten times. The CDR3 protein is CASSFGQVNEKLFF. The CDR3 nucleotides read TGTGCCAGCAGCTTCGGACAGGTTAATGAAAAACTGTTTTTT. The chain links TRBV7-9 to TRBJ1-4; 7 positions agree with TRBD1. The V segment lost 3 bases and the J segment 4 bases; nucleotides outside the gene matches: 2. CDR3 size: 14 residues. In germline, CDR1 is SEHNR, CDR2 FQNEAQ (reference sequence). Variable domain in full (rest from reference TRBV7-9 and TRBJ1-4): DTGVSQNPRHKITKRGQNVTFRCDPISEHNRLYWYRQTLGQGPEFLTYFQNEAQLEKSRLLSDRFSAERPKGSFSTLEIQRTEQGDSAMYLCASSFGQVNEKLFFGSGTQLSVL.

The CDR3 loop reads CASSIISKGGQNTDTQYF. CDR3 nucleotides: TGTGCCAGCAGCATAATCTCTAAGGGGGGACAGAACACAGATACGCAGTATTTT. The rearrangement uses TRBV21-1 and TRBJ2-3; the DNA was not used to check the table's D call, TRBD1. TRBV21-1 corresponds to a pseudogene. The CDR3 is 18 residues long.

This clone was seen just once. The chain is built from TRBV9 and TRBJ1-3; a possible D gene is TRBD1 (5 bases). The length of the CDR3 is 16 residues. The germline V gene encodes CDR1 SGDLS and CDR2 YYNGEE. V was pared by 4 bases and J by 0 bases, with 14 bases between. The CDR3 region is CASSLGHQSSGNTIYF. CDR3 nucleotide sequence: TGTGCCAGCAGCCTCGGACACCAAAGCTCTGGAAACACCATATATTTT.

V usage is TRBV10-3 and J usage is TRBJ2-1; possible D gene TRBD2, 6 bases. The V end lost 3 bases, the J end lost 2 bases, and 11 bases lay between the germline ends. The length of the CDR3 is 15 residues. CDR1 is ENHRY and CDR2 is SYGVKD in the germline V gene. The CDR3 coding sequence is TGTGCCATCAGTGAACGGGAGCTAGCCTACAATGAGCAGTTCTTC. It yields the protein CAISERELAYNEQFF.

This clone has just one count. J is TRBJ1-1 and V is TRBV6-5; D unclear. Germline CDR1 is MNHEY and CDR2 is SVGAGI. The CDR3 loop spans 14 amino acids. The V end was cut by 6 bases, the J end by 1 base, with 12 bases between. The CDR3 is CASRYTQKNTEAFF. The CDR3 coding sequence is TGTGCCAGCAGATATACCCAGAAGAACACTGAAGCTTTCTTT.

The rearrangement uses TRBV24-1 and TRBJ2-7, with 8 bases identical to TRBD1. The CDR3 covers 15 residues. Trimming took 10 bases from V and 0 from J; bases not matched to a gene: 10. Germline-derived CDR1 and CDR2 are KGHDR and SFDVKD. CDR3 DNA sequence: TGTGCCACAATCCCGGGACAGGAGAGCTCCTACGAGCAGTACGTC. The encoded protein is CATIPGQESSYEQYV.

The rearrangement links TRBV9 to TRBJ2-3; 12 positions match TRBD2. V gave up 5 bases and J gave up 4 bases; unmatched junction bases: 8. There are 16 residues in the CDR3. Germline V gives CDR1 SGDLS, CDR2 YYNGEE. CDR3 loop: CASSETSGRSADTQYF. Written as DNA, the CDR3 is TGTGCCAGCAGTGAGACTAGCGGGAGAAGTGCAGATACGCAGTATTTT.

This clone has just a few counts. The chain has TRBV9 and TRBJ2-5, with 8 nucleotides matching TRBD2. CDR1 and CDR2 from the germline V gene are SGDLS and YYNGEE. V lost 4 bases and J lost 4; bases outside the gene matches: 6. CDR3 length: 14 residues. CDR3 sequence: CASSPSGSVETQYF. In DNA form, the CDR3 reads TGTGCCAGCAGCCCGAGCGGGAGTGTAGAGACCCAGTACTTC. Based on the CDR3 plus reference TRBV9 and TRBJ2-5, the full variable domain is DSGVTQTPKHLITATGQRVTLRCSPRSGDLSVYWYQQSLDQGLQFLIQYYNGEERAKGNILERFSAQQFPDLHSELNLSSLELGDSALYFCASSPSGSVETQYFGPGTRLLVL.

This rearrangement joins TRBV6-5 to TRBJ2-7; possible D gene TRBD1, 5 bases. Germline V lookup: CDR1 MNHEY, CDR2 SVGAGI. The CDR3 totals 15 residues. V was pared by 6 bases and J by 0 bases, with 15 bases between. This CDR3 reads CASRLMGQVSYEQYF. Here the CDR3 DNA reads TGTGCCAGCAGACTCATGGGGCAGGTCTCCTACGAGCAGTACTTC.

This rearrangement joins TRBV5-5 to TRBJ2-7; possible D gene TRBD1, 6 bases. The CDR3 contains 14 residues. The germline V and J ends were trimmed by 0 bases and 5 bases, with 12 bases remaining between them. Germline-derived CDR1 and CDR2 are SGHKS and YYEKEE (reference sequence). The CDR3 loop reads CASSLAAGDNEQYF. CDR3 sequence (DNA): TGTGCCAGCAGCTTGGCCGCTGGGGACAACGAGCAGTACTTC.

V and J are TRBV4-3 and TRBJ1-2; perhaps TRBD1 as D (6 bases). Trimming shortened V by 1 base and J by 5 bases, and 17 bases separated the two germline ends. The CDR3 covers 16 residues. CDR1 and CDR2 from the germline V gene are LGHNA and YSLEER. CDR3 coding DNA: TGCGCCAGCAGCCAAGGGGTACAGGGAGTGGGATATGGCTACACCTTC. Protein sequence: CASSQGVQGVGYGYTF.

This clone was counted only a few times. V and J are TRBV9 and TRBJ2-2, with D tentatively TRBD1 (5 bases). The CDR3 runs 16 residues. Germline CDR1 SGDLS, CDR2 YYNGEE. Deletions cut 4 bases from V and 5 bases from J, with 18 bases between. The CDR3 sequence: CASSPRGRGNTGELFF. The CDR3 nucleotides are TGTGCCAGCAGCCCTCGAGGAAGGGGAAATACCGGGGAGCTGTTTTTT.

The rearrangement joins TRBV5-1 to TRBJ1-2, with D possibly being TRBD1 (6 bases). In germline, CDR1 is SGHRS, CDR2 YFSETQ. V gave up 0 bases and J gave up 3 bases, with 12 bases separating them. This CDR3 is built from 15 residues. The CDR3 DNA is TGCGCCAGCAGCTTGGGCCGAGGGGGAGACTATGGCTACACCTTC. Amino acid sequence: CASSLGRGGDYGYTF.

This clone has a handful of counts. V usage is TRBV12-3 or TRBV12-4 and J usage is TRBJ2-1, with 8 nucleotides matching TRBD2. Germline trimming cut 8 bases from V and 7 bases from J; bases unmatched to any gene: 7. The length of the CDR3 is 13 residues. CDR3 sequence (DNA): TGTGCCAGCCGGGAGGGATTTGGGAATGAGCAGTTCTTC. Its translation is CASREGFGNEQFF.

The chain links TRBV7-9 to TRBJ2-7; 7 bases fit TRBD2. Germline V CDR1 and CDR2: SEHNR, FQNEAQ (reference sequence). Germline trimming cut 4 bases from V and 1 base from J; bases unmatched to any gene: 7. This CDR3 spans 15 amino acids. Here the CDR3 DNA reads TGTGCCAGCAGCTCATCGCCGGGGGGATCCTACGAGCAGTACTTC. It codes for CASSSSPGGSYEQYF.

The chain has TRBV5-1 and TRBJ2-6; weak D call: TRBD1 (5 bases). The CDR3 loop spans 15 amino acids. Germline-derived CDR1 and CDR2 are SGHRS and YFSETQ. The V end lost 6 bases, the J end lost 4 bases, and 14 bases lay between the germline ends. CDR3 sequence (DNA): TGCGCCAGCAATTCTGGGGCGCGGGGGGCCAACGTCCTGACTTTC. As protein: CASNSGARGANVLTF.

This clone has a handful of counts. DNA of the CDR3: TGTGCCAGCATTTACGGCACTGAAGCTTTCTTT. The encoded protein is CASIYGTEAFF. The gene calls are TRBV27 and TRBJ1-1, with D unresolved. The V end lost 7 bases, the J end lost 4 bases, and 7 bases lay between the germline ends. The CDR3 totals 11 residues. CDR1 and CDR2 from the germline V gene are MNHEY and SMNVEV (reference sequence).

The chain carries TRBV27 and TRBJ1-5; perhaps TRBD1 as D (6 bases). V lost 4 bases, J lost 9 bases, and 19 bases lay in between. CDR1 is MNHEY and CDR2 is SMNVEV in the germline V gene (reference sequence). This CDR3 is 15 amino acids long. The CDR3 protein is CASSSGGAGTGPQHF. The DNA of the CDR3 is TGTGCCAGCAGTTCGGGGGGCGCGGGGACCGGGCCCCAGCATTTT.

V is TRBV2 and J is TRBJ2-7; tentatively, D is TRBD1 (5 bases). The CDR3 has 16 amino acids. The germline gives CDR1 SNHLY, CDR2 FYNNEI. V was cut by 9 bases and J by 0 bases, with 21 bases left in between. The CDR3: CASTGPPRISSYEQYF. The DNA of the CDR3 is TGTGCCAGTACAGGTCCGCCACGGATCAGCTCCTACGAGCAGTACTTC.

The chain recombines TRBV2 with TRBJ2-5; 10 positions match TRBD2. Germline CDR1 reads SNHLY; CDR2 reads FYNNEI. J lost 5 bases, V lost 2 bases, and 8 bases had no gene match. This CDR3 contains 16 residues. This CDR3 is CASSEHGGLAWETQYF. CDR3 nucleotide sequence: TGTGCCAGCAGTGAACATGGGGGACTAGCGTGGGAGACCCAGTACTTC.

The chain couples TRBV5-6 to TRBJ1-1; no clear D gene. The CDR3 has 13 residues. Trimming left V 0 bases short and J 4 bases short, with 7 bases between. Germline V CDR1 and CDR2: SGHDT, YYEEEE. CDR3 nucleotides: TGTGCCAGCAGCTTGGGGAGTTCCACTGAAGCTTTCTTT. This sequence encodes CASSLGSSTEAFF.

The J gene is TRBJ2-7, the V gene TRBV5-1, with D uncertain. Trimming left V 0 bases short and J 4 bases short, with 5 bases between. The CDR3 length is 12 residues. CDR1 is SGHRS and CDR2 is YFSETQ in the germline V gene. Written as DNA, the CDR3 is TGCGCCAGCAGCTTGGACGGGTACGAGCAGTACTTC. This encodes CASSLDGYEQYF.